The clone carrying this T cell receptor beta chain showed up just a few times. Antigen unknown. This beta chain is an unintended read in a library built for alpha chains; its size means little. Time point noted: sample taken at primary tumor resection. The study sequenced unsorted whole RNA from tumor, nontumor lung or frozen PBMC. These data originate in a study of spatial heterogeneity in lung cancer. About the research overall: An average of more than ten raw reads was observed per unique TCR and UMI combination.

TCRdb analysed the 5' RACE reads with MiXCR anew, one entry per CDR3 protein. The profile shows roughly 18,000 distinct CDR3 sequences, roughly 5.7% of them singletons. Broader study findings: The study found that expanded intratumoral alpha and beta TCR counts tracked tumor mutation counts. Of tumor T cells, an estimated coverage of approximately 7.2% was reached for alpha chains and roughly 13% for beta chains.

The starting material was lung tumor tissue, obtained at surgery. The sequence came from a female donor with early-stage non-small cell lung cancer.

The DNA for the CDR3 is TGTGCCAGCAAATACATGGGACAGGCTAACACCGGGGAGCTGTTTTTT. Its protein is CASKYMGQANTGELFF. This rearrangement joins TRBV6-5 to TRBJ2-2; 8 nucleotides match TRBD1. V was pared by 7 bases and J by 2 bases, with 9 bases of the junction left unmatched. This CDR3 spans 16 amino acids. Germline assignment: CDR1 MNHEY and CDR2 SVGAGI.